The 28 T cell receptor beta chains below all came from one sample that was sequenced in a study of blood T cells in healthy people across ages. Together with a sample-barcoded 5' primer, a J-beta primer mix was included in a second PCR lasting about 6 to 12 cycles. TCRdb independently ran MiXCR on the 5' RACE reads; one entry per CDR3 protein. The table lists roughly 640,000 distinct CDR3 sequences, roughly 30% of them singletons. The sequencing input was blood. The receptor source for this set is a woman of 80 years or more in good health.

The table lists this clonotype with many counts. The CDR3 is CASVLSGGAQTQYF. As DNA, the CDR3 is TGTGCTAGTGTCTTATCAGGGGGCGCACAGACCCAGTACTTC. The chain is built from TRBV12-5 and TRBJ2-5; TRBD1 agrees at 8 bases. The CDR3 is 14 amino acids. Unmatched junction bases numbered 10, after V lost 7 bases and J lost 6 bases. Germline assignment: CDR1 LGHNT and CDR2 FRNRAP.

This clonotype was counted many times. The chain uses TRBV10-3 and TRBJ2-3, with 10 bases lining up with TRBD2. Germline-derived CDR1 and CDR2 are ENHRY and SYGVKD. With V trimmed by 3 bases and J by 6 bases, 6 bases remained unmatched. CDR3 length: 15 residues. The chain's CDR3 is CAISDQRGGFDTQYF. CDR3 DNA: TGTGCCATCAGTGACCAGCGGGGGGGCTTCGATACGCAGTATTTT.

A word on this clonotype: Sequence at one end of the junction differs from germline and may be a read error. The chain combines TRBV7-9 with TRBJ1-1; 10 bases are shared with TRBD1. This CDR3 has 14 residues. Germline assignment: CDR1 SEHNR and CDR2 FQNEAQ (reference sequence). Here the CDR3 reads CASTTGQGDTEVFF. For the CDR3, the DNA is TGTGCCAGCACCACCGGACAGGGGGACACTGAAGTTTTCTTT.

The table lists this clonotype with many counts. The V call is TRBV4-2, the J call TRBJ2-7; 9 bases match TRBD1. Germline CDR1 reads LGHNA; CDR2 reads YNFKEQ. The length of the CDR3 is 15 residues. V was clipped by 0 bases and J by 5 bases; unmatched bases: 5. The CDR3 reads CASSQEGQGLDEQYF. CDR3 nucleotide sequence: TGTGCCAGCAGCCAAGAGGGACAGGGTTTGGACGAGCAGTACTTC.

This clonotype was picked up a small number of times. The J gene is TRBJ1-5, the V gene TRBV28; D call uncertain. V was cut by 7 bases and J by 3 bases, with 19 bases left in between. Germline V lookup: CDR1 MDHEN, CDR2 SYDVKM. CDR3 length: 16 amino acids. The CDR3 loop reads CASTAVLLGFNQPQHF. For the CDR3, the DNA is TGTGCCAGCACCGCCGTTTTGCTGGGGTTCAATCAGCCCCAGCATTTT.

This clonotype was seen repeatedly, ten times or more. The CDR3 spells CASSLKGQGAQYF. DNA for the CDR3: TGTGCCAGCAGCTTAAAGGGACAGGGGGCCCAGTACTTC. The V and J genes are TRBV7-2 and TRBJ2-5, with 11 bases identical to TRBD1. CDR1 and CDR2 (germline): SGHTA, FQGNSA. Unmatched junction bases numbered 2, after V lost 2 bases and J lost 9 bases. The CDR3 extends over 13 amino acids.

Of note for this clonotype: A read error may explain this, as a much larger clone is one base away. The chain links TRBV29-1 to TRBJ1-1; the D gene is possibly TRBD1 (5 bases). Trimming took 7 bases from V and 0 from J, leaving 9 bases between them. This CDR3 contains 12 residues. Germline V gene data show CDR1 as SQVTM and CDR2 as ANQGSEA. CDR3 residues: CSGSGMNTEAFF. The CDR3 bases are TGCAGCGGCTCAGGGATGAACACTGAAGCTTTCTTT.

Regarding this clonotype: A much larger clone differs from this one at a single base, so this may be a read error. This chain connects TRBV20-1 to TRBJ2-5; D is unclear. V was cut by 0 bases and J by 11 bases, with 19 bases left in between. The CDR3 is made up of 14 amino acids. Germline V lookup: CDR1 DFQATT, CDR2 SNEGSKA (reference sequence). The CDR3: CSARDPDGTQQQYF. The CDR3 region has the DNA TGCAGTGCTAGAGACCCGGACGGAACTCAACAACAGTACTTC.

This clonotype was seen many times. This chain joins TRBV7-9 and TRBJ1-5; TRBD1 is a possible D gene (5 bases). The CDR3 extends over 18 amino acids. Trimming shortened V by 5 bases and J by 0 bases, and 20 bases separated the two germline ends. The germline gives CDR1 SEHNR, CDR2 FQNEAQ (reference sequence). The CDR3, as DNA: TGTGCCAGCAGCCGCGGAATGGGACGGAACCATAGCAATCAGCCCCAGCATTTT. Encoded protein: CASSRGMGRNHSNQPQHF.

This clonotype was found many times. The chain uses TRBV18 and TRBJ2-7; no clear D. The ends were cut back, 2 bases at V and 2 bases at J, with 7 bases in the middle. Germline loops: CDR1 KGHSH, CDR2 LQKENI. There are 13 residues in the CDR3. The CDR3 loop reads CASSPSTPYEQYF. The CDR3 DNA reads TGTGCCAGCTCACCAAGTACCCCCTACGAGCAGTACTTC.

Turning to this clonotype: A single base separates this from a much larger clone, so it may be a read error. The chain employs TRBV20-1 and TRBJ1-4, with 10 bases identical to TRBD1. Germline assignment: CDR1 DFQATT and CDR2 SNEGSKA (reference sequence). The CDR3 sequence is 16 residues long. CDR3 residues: CSARTDKGQGLEKRFF. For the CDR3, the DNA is TGCAGTGCTAGAACGGATAAGGGACAGGGGCTTGAAAAACGGTTTTTT.

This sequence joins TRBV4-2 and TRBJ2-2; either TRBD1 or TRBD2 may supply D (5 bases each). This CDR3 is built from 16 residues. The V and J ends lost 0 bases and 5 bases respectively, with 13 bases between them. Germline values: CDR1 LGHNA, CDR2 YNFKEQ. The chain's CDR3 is CASSQDRRRETGELFF. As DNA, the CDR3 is TGTGCCAGCAGCCAAGACAGACGCAGGGAGACCGGGGAGCTGTTTTTT.

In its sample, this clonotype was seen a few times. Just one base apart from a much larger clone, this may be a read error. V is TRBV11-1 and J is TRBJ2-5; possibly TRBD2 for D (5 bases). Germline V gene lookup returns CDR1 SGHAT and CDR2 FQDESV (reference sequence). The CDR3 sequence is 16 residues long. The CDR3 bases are TGTGCCAGCAGCCTCGCAGGTGTCGTCGGGGAAGAGGCCCAGTACTTC. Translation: CASSLAGVVGEEAQYF.

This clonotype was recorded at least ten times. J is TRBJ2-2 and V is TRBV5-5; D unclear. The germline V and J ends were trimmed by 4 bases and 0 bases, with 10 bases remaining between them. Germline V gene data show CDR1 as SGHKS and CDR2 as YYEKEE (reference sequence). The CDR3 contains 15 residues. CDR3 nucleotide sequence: TGTGCCAGCAGCACGGTTCCCTCGAACACCGGGGAGCTGTTTTTT. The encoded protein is CASSTVPSNTGELFF.

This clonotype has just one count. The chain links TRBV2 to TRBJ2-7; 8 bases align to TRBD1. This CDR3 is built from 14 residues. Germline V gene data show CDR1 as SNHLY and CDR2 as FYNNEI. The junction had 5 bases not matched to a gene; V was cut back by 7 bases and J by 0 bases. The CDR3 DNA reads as TGTGCCAGCAACAAAGGACAGGGCTCCTACGAGCAGTACTTC. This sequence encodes CASNKGQGSYEQYF.

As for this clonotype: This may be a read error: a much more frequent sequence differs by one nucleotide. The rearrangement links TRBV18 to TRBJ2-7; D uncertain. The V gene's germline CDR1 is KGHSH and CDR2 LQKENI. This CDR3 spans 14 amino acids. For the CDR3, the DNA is TGTACCAGCTCACCAGTTAGGCAGACCTACGAGCAGTACTTC. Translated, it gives CTSSPVRQTYEQYF.

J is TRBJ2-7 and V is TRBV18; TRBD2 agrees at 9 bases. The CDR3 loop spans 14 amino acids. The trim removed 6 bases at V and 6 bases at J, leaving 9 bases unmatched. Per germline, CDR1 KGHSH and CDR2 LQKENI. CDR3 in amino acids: CASSSVVAGAEQYF. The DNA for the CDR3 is TGTGCCAGCTCTTCCGTGGTAGCGGGGGCCGAGCAGTACTTC.

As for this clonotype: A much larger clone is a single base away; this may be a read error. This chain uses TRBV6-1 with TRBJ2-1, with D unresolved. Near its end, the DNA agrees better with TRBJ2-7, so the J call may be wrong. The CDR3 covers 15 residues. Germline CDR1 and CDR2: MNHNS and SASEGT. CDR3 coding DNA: TGTGCCAGCAGTGAAAGAACCGCGTCCTACAATGAGCAGTACTTC. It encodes CASSERTASYNEQYF.

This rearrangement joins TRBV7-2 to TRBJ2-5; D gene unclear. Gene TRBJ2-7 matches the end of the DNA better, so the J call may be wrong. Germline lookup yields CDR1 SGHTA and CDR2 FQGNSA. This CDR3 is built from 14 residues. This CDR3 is CASSLRSTLYEQYF. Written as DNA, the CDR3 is TGTGCCAGCAGCTTAAGATCTACCCTTTACGAGCAGTACTTC.

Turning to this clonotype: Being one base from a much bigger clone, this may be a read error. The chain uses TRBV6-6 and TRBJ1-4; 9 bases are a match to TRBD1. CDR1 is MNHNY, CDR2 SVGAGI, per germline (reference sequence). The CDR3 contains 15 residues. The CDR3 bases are TGTGCCGGCAGTTATGAACAGGGGGCTGGGGAAAAACTGTTTTTT. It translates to CAGSYEQGAGEKLFF.

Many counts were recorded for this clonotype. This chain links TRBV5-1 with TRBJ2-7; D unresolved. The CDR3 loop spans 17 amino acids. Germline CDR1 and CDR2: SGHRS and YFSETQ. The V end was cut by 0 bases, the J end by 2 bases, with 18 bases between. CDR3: CASSLESDLTTTYEQYF. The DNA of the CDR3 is TGCGCCAGCAGCTTGGAGTCAGACCTTACCACCACCTACGAGCAGTACTTC.

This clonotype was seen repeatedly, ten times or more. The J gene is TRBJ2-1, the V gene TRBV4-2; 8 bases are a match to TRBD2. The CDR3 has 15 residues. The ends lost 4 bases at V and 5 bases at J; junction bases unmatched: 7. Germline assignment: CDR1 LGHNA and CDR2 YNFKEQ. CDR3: CASSLERGPNNEQFF. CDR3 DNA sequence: TGTGCCAGCAGCCTAGAGCGGGGGCCTAACAATGAGCAGTTCTTC.

The CDR3: CASSWAGGALHEQFF. The CDR3 DNA follows: TGTGCCAGCAGCTGGGCAGGGGGCGCCTTGCACGAGCAGTTCTTC. This chain connects TRBV7-9 to TRBJ2-1; 8 nucleotides align to TRBD1. This CDR3 contains 15 residues. Trimming took 4 bases from V and 10 from J; bases not matched to a gene: 12. Germline-derived CDR1 and CDR2 are SEHNR and FQNEAQ (reference sequence).

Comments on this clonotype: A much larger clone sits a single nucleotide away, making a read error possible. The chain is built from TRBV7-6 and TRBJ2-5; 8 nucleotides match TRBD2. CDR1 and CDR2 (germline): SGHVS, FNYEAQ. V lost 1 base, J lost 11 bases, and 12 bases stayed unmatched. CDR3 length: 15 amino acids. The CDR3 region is CASSLGSGGHSKQYF. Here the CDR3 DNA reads TGTGCCAGCAGCTTAGGGTCGGGGGGGCATAGTAAGCAGTACTTC.

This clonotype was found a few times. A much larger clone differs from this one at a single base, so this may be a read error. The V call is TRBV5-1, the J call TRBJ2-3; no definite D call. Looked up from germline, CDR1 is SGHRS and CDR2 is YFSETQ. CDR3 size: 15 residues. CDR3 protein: CVSSLEGRSTDTQYF. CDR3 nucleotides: TGCGTCAGCAGCTTGGAAGGGCGCTCCACAGATACGCAGTATTTT.

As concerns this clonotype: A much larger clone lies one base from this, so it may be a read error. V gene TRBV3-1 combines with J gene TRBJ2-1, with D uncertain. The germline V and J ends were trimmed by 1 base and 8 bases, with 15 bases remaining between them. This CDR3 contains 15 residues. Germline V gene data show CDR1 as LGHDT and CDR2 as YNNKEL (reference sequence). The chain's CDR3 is CASSQASSARDEQFF. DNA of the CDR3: TGTGCCAGCAGCCAAGCTTCCTCGGCGAGAGATGAGCAGTTCTTC.

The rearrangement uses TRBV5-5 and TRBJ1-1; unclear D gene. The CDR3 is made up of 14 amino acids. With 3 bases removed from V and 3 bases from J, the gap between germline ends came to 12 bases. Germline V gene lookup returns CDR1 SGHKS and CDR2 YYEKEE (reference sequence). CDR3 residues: CASSWRDGYTEAFF. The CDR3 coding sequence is TGTGCCAGCAGCTGGCGCGACGGATACACTGAAGCTTTCTTT.

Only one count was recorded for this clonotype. The CDR3 region is CASSQGVVGRNEQYF. Written as DNA, the CDR3 is TGTGCCAGCAGCCAAGGGGTCGTCGGCCGCAATGAGCAGTACTTC. The chain has TRBV3-1 and TRBJ2-1, with D unclear. The DNA matches TRBJ2-7 better at its end, which makes the J call doubtful. The CDR3 is 15 amino acids. CDR1 is LGHDT, CDR2 YNNKEL, per germline (reference sequence).